The clone carrying this T cell receptor beta chain was picked up many times. The target antigen is unknown. Time point noted: pre-sensitization, week 0. Specified treatment: therapeutic diphenylcyclopropenone sensitization with weekly scalp DPC. The CDR3 has 13 residues. Germline V CDR1 and CDR2: SGHRS, YFSETQ. Trimming left V 6 bases short and J 5 bases short, with 14 bases between. This entry comes from a study of human T cells and chemical hapten exposure. Study observations and caveats: Expanded TCR sets contained significantly more large CDR3 similarity clusters than controls.

Per the original data handling: The number of TCRs in each sample had a median of approximately 96,000 and spanned about 20,000 to 700,000. TCRdb re-called the RACE reads through MiXCR, storing one row per CDR3 protein. TCRdb's processing, not the study's, gives the V and J calls here. The table lists approximately 370,000 distinct CDR3 sequences, 4.5% to 5.5% of them singletons. The material sequenced was whole blood, taken in connection with sensitization to the hapten diphenylcyclopropenone (DPC). This receptor was identified in a woman younger than 35 with alopecia areata. Some clones in this sample may be carry-over from other donors' samples. The V call is TRBV5-1, the J call TRBJ1-1, with a weak D call TRBD1 (5 bases). The CDR3 bases are TGCGCCAGCACCCCGCAGGGAGGGACTGAAGCTTTCTTT. Protein: CASTPQGGTEAFF.